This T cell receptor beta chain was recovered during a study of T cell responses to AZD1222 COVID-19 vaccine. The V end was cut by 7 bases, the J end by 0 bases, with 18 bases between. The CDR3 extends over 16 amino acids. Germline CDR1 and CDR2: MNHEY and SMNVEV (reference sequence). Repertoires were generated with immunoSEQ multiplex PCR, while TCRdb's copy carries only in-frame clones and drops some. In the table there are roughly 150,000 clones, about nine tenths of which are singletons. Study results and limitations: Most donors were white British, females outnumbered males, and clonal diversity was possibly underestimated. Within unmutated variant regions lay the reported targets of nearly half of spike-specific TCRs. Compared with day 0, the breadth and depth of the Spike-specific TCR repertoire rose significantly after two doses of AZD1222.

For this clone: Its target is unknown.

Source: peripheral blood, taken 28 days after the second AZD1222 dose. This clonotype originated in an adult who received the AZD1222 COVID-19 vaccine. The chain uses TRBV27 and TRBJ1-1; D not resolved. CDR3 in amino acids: CASMMVVGAMNTEAFF. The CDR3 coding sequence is TGTGCCAGCATGATGGTGGTCGGCGCCATGAACACTGAAGCTTTCTTT.